This T cell receptor (beta chain) came from a study of T cells in Graves' hyperthyroidism and ophthalmopathy. This clonotype was recorded at least ten times. What was amplified from RNA transcripts were TCR beta CDR3 regions. The HTBI set primed first-round TCR CDR3 RT-PCR. TCRdb re-called the multiplex PCR reads through MiXCR, storing one row per CDR3 protein. The sample gives 250,000 to 300,000 distinct CDR3 sequences, 13% of which show up once; 6% to 8% is in the top ten. The receptor was derived from a woman aged 30 to 39 with Graves' hyperthyroidism that later progressed to Graves' ophthalmopathy. Sequencing was carried out using blood.

CDR3 bases: TGTGCCAGCAGCCCTTCCGGGACTAGCGGGCTTTACGAGCAGTACTTC. It translates to CASSPSGTSGLYEQYF. The genes are TRBV9 and TRBJ2-7, with 12 bases aligning to TRBD2. There are 16 residues in the CDR3. V shed 4 bases, J shed 4 bases, and the junction held 9 bases outside the gene matches. Germline lookup yields CDR1 SGDLS and CDR2 YYNGEE.